Following are 18 T cell receptor beta chains from one sample sequenced in a study of blood T cell repertoires in COVID-19. TCRdb's copy holds only in-frame clones and misses some; the assay was immunoSEQ multiplex PCR. The sample shows fewer than 400,000 clones, approximately 84% of them seen only once. Sequencing was done on a sample of PBMCs or T cells enriched from blood (not recorded which). Receptors originate from a man younger than 40 who had recovered from COVID-19.

The chain has TRBV5-1 and TRBJ2-3; 9 nucleotides agree with TRBD1. V lost 3 bases and J lost 4; bases outside the gene matches: 3. The CDR3 is 14 residues long. Per the germline V gene, CDR1 is SGHRS and CDR2 is YFSETQ. The CDR3 nucleotides read TGCGCCAGCAGCTCTCGGACAGGGGCAGATACGCAGTATTTT. Its translation: CASSSRTGADTQYF. Drawing the rest from reference TRBV5-1 and TRBJ2-3, the complete variable domain is KAGVTQTPRYLIKTRGQQVTLSCSPISGHRSVSWYQQTPGQGLQFLFEYFSETQRNKGNFPGRFSGRQFSNSRSEMNVSTLELGDSALYLCASSSRTGADTQYFGPGTRLTVL.

The chain recombines TRBV28 with TRBJ1-1; TRBD1 matches at 9 bases. With 2 bases clipped from V and 6 bases from J, the junction kept 10 bases outside the gene matches. This CDR3 region has 16 residues. The germline V gene has CDR1 MDHEN and CDR2 SYDVKM. CDR3 loop: CASSLLPGQGPAEAFF. CDR3 sequence (DNA): TGTGCCAGCAGTTTACTACCGGGACAGGGACCGGCTGAAGCTTTCTTT.

Regarding this clone: This sample includes further DNA sequences coding for the same CDR3. The V gene is TRBV19, the J gene TRBJ2-5; D might be TRBD2 (6 bases). The CDR3 totals 12 residues. The germline V gene encodes CDR1 LNHDA and CDR2 SQIVND (reference sequence). V lost 5 bases, J lost 5 bases, and 9 bases lay in between. CDR3 bases: TGTGCCAGTAGTTTCCGGGGGGAGACCCAGTACTTC. Its protein product is CASSFRGETQYF.

This clone was seen a single time. Here the CDR3 reads CASSLVSGGLYNEQFF. The CDR3 coding sequence is TGTGCCAGCAGCTTAGTCAGCGGGGGGCTTTACAATGAGCAGTTCTTC. The chain links TRBV7-2 to TRBJ2-1; TRBD2 matches 9 bases. The germline CDR1 and CDR2 sequences are SGHTA and FQGNSA. The length of the CDR3 is 16 residues. The V gene end was trimmed by 1 base and the J gene end by 4 bases; junction bases not matched to a gene: 5. The full variable domain, in which reference TRBV7-2 and TRBJ2-1 provide the parts outside the CDR3, is GAGVSQSPSNKVTEKGKDVELRCDPISGHTALYWYRQSLGQGLEFLIYFQGNSAPDKSGLPSDRFSAERTGGSVSTLTIQRTQQEDSAVYLCASSLVSGGLYNEQFFGPGTRLTVL.

The gene calls are TRBV15 and TRBJ1-1, with D tentatively TRBD1 (5 bases). Germline V gene sequence: CDR1 LNHNV, CDR2 YYDKDF (reference sequence). Between the trimmed V and J ends, which lost 5 bases and 1 base, there was a span of 14 bases. This CDR3 contains 15 residues. The CDR3 reads CATSHSRTGNTEAFF. CDR3 nucleotides: TGTGCCACCAGCCACAGCCGAACAGGGAACACTGAAGCTTTCTTT.

The chain employs TRBV5-4 and TRBJ2-7, with TRBD2 matching 9 bases. The V gene's germline CDR1 is SGHNT and CDR2 YYREEE (reference sequence). J lost 7 bases, V lost 1 base, and 6 bases had no gene match. This CDR3 is 14 amino acids long. CDR3 DNA sequence: TGTGCCAGCAGCTTGACGCTAGCGGGGCGTGAGCAGTACTTC. Translated, it gives CASSLTLAGREQYF.

The chain employs TRBV6-5 and TRBJ1-1; D unresolved. Trimming shortened V by 10 bases and J by 10 bases, and 19 bases separated the two germline ends. This CDR3 spans 12 amino acids. In germline, CDR1 is MNHEY, CDR2 SVGAGI. DNA for the CDR3: TGTGCCACCCACCCTGGGAGGGATGGAGCTTTCTTT. Amino acid sequence: CATHPGRDGAFF.

This sequence joins TRBV7-9 and TRBJ1-1; TRBD1 matches at 9 bases. Germline loops: CDR1 SEHNR, CDR2 FQNEAQ (reference sequence). V was pared by 4 bases and J by 3 bases, with 6 bases of the junction left unmatched. CDR3 length: 15 amino acids. CDR3: CASSSTGGGHTEAFF. The DNA for the CDR3 is TGTGCCAGCAGCTCAACAGGGGGCGGGCACACTGAAGCTTTCTTT. The whole variable domain, filled in from reference TRBV7-9 and TRBJ1-1, reads DTGVSQNPRHKITKRGQNVTFRCDPISEHNRLYWYRQTLGQGPEFLTYFQNEAQLEKSRLLSDRFSAERPKGSFSTLEIQRTEQGDSAMYLCASSSTGGGHTEAFFGQGTRLTVV.

The genes are TRBV19 and TRBJ2-2, with a weak D call TRBD1 (6 bases). Trimming took 5 bases from V and 6 from J, leaving 13 bases between them. The CDR3 contains 14 residues. Germline-derived CDR1 and CDR2 are LNHDA and SQIVND (reference sequence). The CDR3 reads CASSGQGSPGELFF. CDR3 nucleotide sequence: TGTGCCAGTAGTGGGCAGGGGAGTCCCGGGGAGCTGTTTTTT.

The chain links TRBV7-9 to TRBJ1-5; 8 bases are a match to TRBD1. After removal of 1 base from V and 5 bases from J, the junction contained 13 bases not matched to a gene. The CDR3 contains 18 residues. CDR1 SEHNR and CDR2 FQNEAQ come from the germline V gene (reference sequence). The CDR3: CASSLVVGQARIHQPQHF. The CDR3 DNA follows: TGTGCCAGCAGCTTAGTGGTGGGACAGGCCCGGATTCATCAGCCCCAGCATTTT.

The rearrangement joins TRBV7-6 to TRBJ2-1; TRBD2 matches at 9 bases. This CDR3 is built from 17 residues. Germline V CDR1 and CDR2: SGHVS, FNYEAQ. The trim removed 3 bases at V and 1 base at J, leaving 7 bases unmatched. CDR3 protein: CASSFGSGRGSYNEQFF. The CDR3 DNA sequence: TGTGCCAGCAGCTTTGGTAGCGGGAGAGGGTCCTACAATGAGCAGTTCTTC.

The chain combines TRBV19 with TRBJ1-6; a possible D gene is TRBD1 (5 bases). CDR1 is LNHDA and CDR2 is SQIVND in the germline V gene (reference sequence). The CDR3 loop spans 16 amino acids. V lost 2 bases and J lost 10, with 18 bases in between. CDR3 nucleotides: TGTGCCAGTAGTATATCAACTGGACACAAGAACTCACCCCTCCACTTT. Amino acids: CASSISTGHKNSPLHF.

The rearrangement joins TRBV2 to TRBJ2-1, with D unclear. Between the trimmed V and J ends, which lost 5 bases and 3 bases, there was a span of 11 bases. Germline V gene sequence: CDR1 SNHLY, CDR2 FYNNEI. This CDR3 has 14 amino acids. This chain's CDR3 is CASSLTFFYNEQFF. The CDR3 nucleotides read TGTGCCAGCAGTCTGACTTTCTTCTACAATGAGCAGTTCTTC.

This chain joins TRBV14 and TRBJ1-2; 8 bases align to TRBD1. The CDR3 runs 15 residues. Per the germline V gene, CDR1 is SGHDN and CDR2 is FVKESK. V lost 1 base to trimming and J lost 3 bases; unmatched junction nucleotides: 4. CDR3 nucleotides: TGTGCCAGCAGCCAAGCACGACAGGGGTACTATGGCTACACCTTC. It translates to CASSQARQGYYGYTF.

The CDR3 region has the DNA TGTGCCTCTTCACTAGCGGGAGACACAGATACGCAGTATTTT. Protein sequence: CASSLAGDTDTQYF. The rearrangement links TRBV10-3 to TRBJ2-3, with 11 bases matching TRBD2. From germline, CDR1 is ENHRY and CDR2 SYGVKD. The CDR3 spans 14 residues. The V segment lost 11 bases and the J segment 2 bases; nucleotides outside the gene matches: 6.

The gene calls are TRBV28 and TRBJ2-7, with 7 bases identical to TRBD1. Trimming removed 10 bases from V and 0 bases from J; junction bases left unmatched: 12. Looked up from germline, CDR1 is MDHEN and CDR2 is SYDVKM. CDR3 length: 15 amino acids. The CDR3 DNA is TGTGCCATCAAACTTGCCGGGACAGTCTCCTACGAGCAGTACTTC. Protein product: CAIKLAGTVSYEQYF.

The V call is TRBV5-1, the J call TRBJ1-1; D is undetermined. The V gene's germline CDR1 is SGHRS and CDR2 YFSETQ. This CDR3 is built from 17 residues. V lost 4 bases to trimming and J lost 1 base, with 20 bases between them. Here the CDR3 reads CASSAGLRSIRNTEAFF. CDR3 bases: TGCGCCAGCAGCGCTGGCCTCAGGTCGATTAGGAACACTGAAGCTTTCTTT.

The rearrangement uses TRBV5-1 and TRBJ1-4; D possibly corresponds to TRBD1 (5 bases). Germline CDR1 is SGHRS and CDR2 is YFSETQ. Deletions cut 1 base from V and 6 bases from J, with 13 bases between. The CDR3 sequence is 15 residues long. CDR3 amino acids: CASSLTGTGDEKLFF. In DNA form, the CDR3 reads TGCGCCAGCAGCTTGACCGGGACGGGGGATGAAAAACTGTTTTTT.